The 29 T cell receptor beta chains presented below share a single source sample, sequenced in a study of cytomegalovirus exposure and HLA in healthy donors. The primer mix had 60 Vbeta and 13 Jbeta primers. The method was immunoSEQ multiplex PCR; TCRdb's version includes in-frame clones alone and lacks a portion of them. The sample includes 100,000 to 150,000 clones, about 78% of them seen just once. What was sequenced was PBMCs. The receptors derive from a female donor in good health and CMV-seronegative.

The gene calls are TRBV19 and TRBJ2-5, with a tentative D call TRBD1 (6 bases). The V gene lost 4 bases and the J gene lost 2 bases, with 23 bases spanning the gap. The V gene's germline CDR1 is LNHDA and CDR2 SQIVND (reference sequence). The CDR3 length is 18 residues. The CDR3 nucleotides read TGTGCCAGTAGTAATGGTTTCTCAGGGGTGCCCGTTCAAGAGACCCAGTACTTC. It codes for CASSNGFSGVPVQETQYF.

V and J are TRBV2 and TRBJ2-7; tentatively, D is TRBD2 (6 bases). Germline-derived CDR1 and CDR2 are SNHLY and FYNNEI. Trimming stripped 9 bases from V and 1 base from J, with 22 bases between. The CDR3 sequence is 16 residues long. The CDR3 loop is CASRRSGGRTSYEQYF. CDR3 nucleotide sequence: TGTGCCAGTCGGAGGTCAGGAGGGAGGACTTCCTACGAGCAGTACTTC.

This clone has just one count. The V call is TRBV10-1, the J call TRBJ1-5, with 9 bases matching TRBD1. The CDR3 contains 13 residues. V shed 6 bases and J 9 bases; nucleotides not matched to a gene: 6. Germline loops: CDR1 WNHNN, CDR2 SYGVQD (reference sequence). The DNA for the CDR3 is TGCGCCAGCAGCCCGGGACAGGGACTGCCCCAGCATTTT. As protein: CASSPGQGLPQHF.

V is TRBV10-3 and J is TRBJ2-1; 8 nucleotides agree with TRBD2. V was clipped by 4 bases and J by 5 bases; unmatched bases: 13. Germline lookup yields CDR1 ENHRY and CDR2 SYGVKD. The CDR3 sequence is 17 residues long. CDR3 nucleotides: TGTGCCATCAGTGTCGGTGCGGGAGGAATGGGGAACAATGAGCAGTTCTTC. Protein product: CAISVGAGGMGNNEQFF.

V gene TRBV5-6 combines with J gene TRBJ2-1; a weak D match, TRBD1 (5 bases). Trimming left V 0 bases short and J 7 bases short, with 11 bases between. Germline loops: CDR1 SGHDT, CDR2 YYEEEE. The CDR3 covers 14 residues. This CDR3 reads CASSLGQHANEQFF. The CDR3 nucleotides read TGTGCCAGCAGCTTGGGACAGCACGCGAATGAGCAGTTCTTC.

This clone has just a few counts. V gene TRBV5-5 combines with J gene TRBJ2-7; 7 nucleotides align to TRBD1. The CDR3 runs to 15 residues. Germline values: CDR1 SGHKS, CDR2 YYEKEE (reference sequence). V shed 3 bases, J shed 11 bases, and the junction held 17 bases outside the gene matches. CDR3 DNA sequence: TGTGCCAGCAGCTGGGATCCGGGACAGACTTCGCAGGAGTACTTC. This sequence encodes CASSWDPGQTSQEYF.

The chain uses TRBV5-5 and TRBJ2-5; possible D gene TRBD2, 5 bases. The CDR3 has 15 amino acids. Looked up from germline, CDR1 is SGHKS and CDR2 is YYEKEE (reference sequence). V was cut by 0 bases and J by 2 bases, with 11 bases left in between. The CDR3 DNA reads TGTGCCAGCAGCTTGGCAGGCCGGGATCAAGAGACCCAGTACTTC. Protein: CASSLAGRDQETQYF.

This rearrangement joins TRBV19 to TRBJ1-2, with no clear D. The CDR3 has 12 amino acids. V was trimmed by 4 bases and J by 4 bases, leaving 7 bases between them. Looked up from germline, CDR1 is LNHDA and CDR2 is SQIVND (reference sequence). CDR3: CASSNSSYGYTF. Here the CDR3 DNA reads TGTGCCAGTAGTAATAGCTCCTATGGCTACACCTTC. Supplemented by reference TRBV19 and TRBJ1-2, the full variable domain reads DGGITQSPKYLFRKEGQNVTLSCEQNLNHDAMYWYRQDPGQGLRLIYYSQIVNDFQKGDIAEGYSVSREKKESFPLTVTSAQKNPTAFYLCASSNSSYGYTFGSGTRLTVV.

As concerns this clone: Compared with germline, one end of the junction differs, possibly owing to a read error. The chain joins TRBV7-7 to TRBJ2-5, with 7 bases that match TRBD1. Per the germline V gene, CDR1 is SSHAT and CDR2 is FNYEAQ (reference sequence). The CDR3 is made up of 14 amino acids. The CDR3 region is CASSPTGFMETQYF. The CDR3, as DNA: TGTGCTAGCAGCCCGACAGGGTTTATGGAGACCCAGTACTTC.

This clone was recorded only once. The chain employs TRBV9 and TRBJ1-1; D unresolved. The CDR3 loop spans 12 amino acids. The germline V and J ends were trimmed by 3 bases and 3 bases, with 6 bases remaining between them. Germline CDR1 SGDLS, CDR2 YYNGEE. CDR3 amino acids: CASSDGHTEAFF. The CDR3 coding sequence is TGTGCCAGCAGCGACGGTCACACTGAAGCTTTCTTT.

The V call is TRBV13, the J call TRBJ2-2; 13 nucleotides agree with TRBD2. Per germline, CDR1 PRHDT and CDR2 FYEKMQ (reference sequence). The CDR3 consists of 17 residues. With V trimmed by 4 bases and J by 7 bases, 9 bases remained unmatched. Here the CDR3 DNA reads TGTGCCAGCAGCTACAGGACTAGCGGGAGTGCGGTCGGGGAGCTGTTTTTT. It encodes CASSYRTSGSAVGELFF.

The rearrangement uses TRBV5-1 and TRBJ2-7; D not certain. Per germline, CDR1 SGHRS and CDR2 YFSETQ. Trimming stripped 0 bases from V and 2 bases from J, with 6 bases between. CDR3 length: 13 residues. This chain's CDR3 is CASSLDATYEQYF. The CDR3 nucleotides are TGCGCCAGCAGCTTGGACGCTACCTACGAGCAGTACTTC.

In its sample, this clone was seen a few times. The chain uses TRBV19 and TRBJ2-3; maybe TRBD2 (6 bases). Germline V gene lookup returns CDR1 LNHDA and CDR2 SQIVND (reference sequence). The CDR3 has 15 amino acids. Trimming shortened V by 4 bases and J by 11 bases, and 22 bases separated the two germline ends. The CDR3 region is CASSTIGAVEGGQYF. The CDR3 nucleotides read TGTGCCAGTAGTACCATCGGTGCGGTGGAGGGAGGGCAGTATTTT.

V and J are TRBV29-1 and TRBJ2-6; D unresolved. Trimming removed 3 bases at V and 0 bases at J, with 12 bases between. Per germline, CDR1 SQVTM and CDR2 ANQGSEA. The CDR3 is 16 amino acids. CDR3: CSVDMPDSSGANVLTF. CDR3 DNA: TGCAGCGTTGATATGCCTGATAGCTCTGGGGCCAACGTCCTGACTTTC.

The V gene is TRBV4-1, the J gene TRBJ2-1; 7 bases align to TRBD2. Germline V gene data show CDR1 as MGHRA and CDR2 as YSYEKL. The CDR3 loop spans 15 amino acids. With 2 bases clipped from V and 12 bases from J, the junction kept 13 bases outside the gene matches. This chain's CDR3 is CASSQPGTTSTRQFF. The DNA for the CDR3 is TGCGCCAGCAGCCAACCCGGGACTACCTCCACTCGGCAGTTCTTC.

V and J are TRBV5-1 and TRBJ1-2; tentatively, D is TRBD1 (6 bases). The CDR3 is 13 residues long. The germline gives CDR1 SGHRS, CDR2 YFSETQ. V lost 5 bases, J lost 2 bases, and 10 bases lay in between. In DNA form, the CDR3 reads TGCGCCAGCAGGGACAGCTTAAACTATGGCTACACCTTC. Amino acids: CASRDSLNYGYTF.

This sequence joins TRBV7-9 and TRBJ2-3; perhaps TRBD1 as D (5 bases). The CDR3 length is 16 residues. The ends were cut back, 5 bases at V and 0 bases at J, with 15 bases in the middle. The V gene's germline CDR1 is SEHNR and CDR2 FQNEAQ (reference sequence). CDR3 amino acids: CASSPIRAASTDTQYF. Written as DNA, the CDR3 is TGTGCCAGCAGCCCGATCAGGGCGGCTAGCACAGATACGCAGTATTTT.

The chain uses TRBV11-2 and TRBJ2-7; TRBD2 aligns across 10 bases. Germline V gene sequence: CDR1 SGHAT, CDR2 FQNNGV. This CDR3 region has 14 residues. With 5 bases clipped from V and 3 bases from J, the junction kept 4 bases outside the gene matches. The CDR3 sequence: CASSLGTSVYEQYF. The DNA of the CDR3 is TGTGCCAGCAGCCTTGGGACTAGCGTCTACGAGCAGTACTTC.

This chain links TRBV5-1 with TRBJ2-1; D may be TRBD1 (6 bases). Germline CDR1 reads SGHRS; CDR2 reads YFSETQ. The germline V and J ends were trimmed by 0 bases and 6 bases, with 10 bases remaining between them. CDR3 length equals 14 residues. CDR3 in amino acids: CASSLANRVNEQFF. The CDR3 DNA is TGCGCCAGCAGCTTGGCCAACAGGGTCAATGAGCAGTTCTTC. Complete variable domain (other parts from reference TRBV5-1 and TRBJ2-1): KAGVTQTPRYLIKTRGQQVTLSCSPISGHRSVSWYQQTPGQGLQFLFEYFSETQRNKGNFPGRFSGRQFSNSRSEMNVSTLELGDSALYLCASSLANRVNEQFFGPGTRLTVL.

As concerns this clone: This CDR3 is missing its conserved last phenylalanine or tryptophan, likely due to a read error. The CDR3 loop reads CASSLGRERGKNIQYL. CDR3 bases: TGTGCCAGCAGCTTGGGCCGGGAGCGGGGCAAAAACATTCAGTACCTC. The gene calls are TRBV7-6 and TRBJ2-4; 7 positions agree with TRBD2. CDR3 length: 16 amino acids. V lost 3 bases and J lost 3; bases outside the gene matches: 8. The germline V gene encodes CDR1 SGHVS and CDR2 FNYEAQ.

The V call is TRBV2, the J call TRBJ2-2; D is possibly TRBD2 (5 bases). The germline V gene encodes CDR1 SNHLY and CDR2 FYNNEI. The CDR3 sequence is 13 residues long. Trimming shortened V by 2 bases and J by 6 bases, and 7 bases separated the two germline ends. The CDR3 protein is CASSEYGAGELFF. The CDR3 DNA is TGTGCCAGCAGTGAATACGGGGCCGGGGAGCTGTTTTTT.

The V gene is TRBV30, the J gene TRBJ1-1, with D tentatively TRBD1 (5 bases). The germline V and J ends were trimmed by 2 bases and 1 base, with 17 bases remaining between them. This CDR3 is built from 16 residues. Germline CDR1 and CDR2: GTSNPN and SVGIG (reference sequence). This CDR3 is CAWSRGKLFWNTEAFF. The CDR3 coding sequence is TGTGCCTGGAGTAGGGGAAAGCTCTTTTGGAACACTGAAGCTTTCTTT.

As DNA, the CDR3 is TGCGCCAGCAGCCCTCAGGGCAGGACTAATGAAAAACTGTTTTTT. Amino acid sequence: CASSPQGRTNEKLFF. This rearrangement joins TRBV4-1 to TRBJ1-4; possibly TRBD1 for D (5 bases). Deletions cut 4 bases from V and 2 bases from J, with 11 bases between. The CDR3 consists of 15 residues. In germline, CDR1 is MGHRA, CDR2 YSYEKL.

This clone has just a few counts. The chain has TRBV11-2 and TRBJ1-1; D perhaps matches TRBD1 (6 bases). Germline CDR1 is SGHAT and CDR2 is FQNNGV. Trimming shortened V by 2 bases and J by 1 base, and 11 bases separated the two germline ends. The length of the CDR3 is 15 residues. CDR3 protein: CASSLSGGANTEAFF. In DNA, the CDR3 is TGTGCCAGCAGCTTAAGTGGGGGGGCGAACACTGAAGCTTTCTTT.

The CDR3 loop is CASSLDPARGSYNEQFF. In DNA, the CDR3 is TGTGCCAGCAGCTTGGACCCGGCTAGGGGCTCCTACAATGAGCAGTTCTTC. The chain has TRBV5-4 and TRBJ2-1; a weak D match, TRBD1 (5 bases). Germline V gene sequence: CDR1 SGHNT, CDR2 YYREEE (reference sequence). This CDR3 comprises 17 residues. V was pared by 0 bases and J by 0 bases, with 13 bases between. Based on the CDR3 plus reference TRBV5-4 and TRBJ2-1, the full variable domain is ETGVTQSPTHLIKTRGQQVTLRCSSQSGHNTVSWYQQALGQGPQFIFQYYREEENGRGNFPPRFSGLQFPNYSSELNVNALELDDSALYLCASSLDPARGSYNEQFFGPGTRLTVL.

This clone has just a few counts. This chain joins TRBV29-1 and TRBJ2-1, with 8 bases aligning to TRBD2. The junction had 16 bases not matched to a gene; V was cut back by 5 bases and J by 4 bases. CDR1 and CDR2 from the germline V gene are SQVTM and ANQGSEA. The CDR3 contains 17 residues. The CDR3 region is CSVPLMSSGGRYNEQFF. In nucleotides, the CDR3 is TGCAGCGTTCCCCTGATGTCGTCGGGGGGGCGGTACAATGAGCAGTTCTTC.

The V call is TRBV4-1, the J call TRBJ1-2, with 8 bases matching TRBD1. The junction had 10 bases not matched to a gene; V was cut back by 0 bases and J by 7 bases. CDR1 MGHRA and CDR2 YSYEKL come from the germline V gene. The CDR3 runs to 16 residues. The CDR3 reads CASSQDLSRGRVGYTF. The CDR3 bases are TGCGCCAGCAGCCAAGATCTAAGCAGGGGGCGGGTTGGCTACACCTTC.

V gene TRBV19 combines with J gene TRBJ1-1; 9 positions match TRBD1. The CDR3 has 14 residues. Trimming took 3 bases from V and 5 from J; bases not matched to a gene: 4. CDR1 is LNHDA and CDR2 is SQIVND in the germline V gene (reference sequence). The CDR3 loop reads CASSITGGLTEAFF. CDR3 nucleotides: TGTGCCAGTAGTATTACAGGGGGCTTAACTGAAGCTTTCTTT.

The V and J genes are TRBV9 and TRBJ2-5; no firm D call. Germline V CDR1 and CDR2: SGDLS, YYNGEE. The CDR3 covers 16 residues. The ends were cut back, 3 bases at V and 2 bases at J, with 17 bases in the middle. Here the CDR3 DNA reads TGTGCCAGCAGCGCTGTCTCCCCTAGAGGACAAGAGACCCAGTACTTC. Translation: CASSAVSPRGQETQYF.